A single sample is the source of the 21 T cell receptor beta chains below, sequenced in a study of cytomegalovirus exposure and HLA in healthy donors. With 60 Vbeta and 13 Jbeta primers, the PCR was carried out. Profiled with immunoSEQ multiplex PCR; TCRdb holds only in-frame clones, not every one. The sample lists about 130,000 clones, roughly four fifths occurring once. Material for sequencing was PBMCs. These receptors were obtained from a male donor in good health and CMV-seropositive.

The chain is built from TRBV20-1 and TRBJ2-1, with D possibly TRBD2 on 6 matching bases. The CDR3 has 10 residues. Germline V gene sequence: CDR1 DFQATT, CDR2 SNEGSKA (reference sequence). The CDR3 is CRGGGLEQFF. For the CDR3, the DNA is TGCAGGGGGGGAGGTTTAGAGCAGTTCTTC.

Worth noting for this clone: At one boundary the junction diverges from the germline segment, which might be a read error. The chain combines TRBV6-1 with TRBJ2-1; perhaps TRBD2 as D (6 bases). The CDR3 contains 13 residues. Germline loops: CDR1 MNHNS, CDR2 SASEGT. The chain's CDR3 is CAGRRDSNNEQFF. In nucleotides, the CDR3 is TGTGCCGGCAGAAGGGACTCCAACAATGAGCAGTTCTTC.

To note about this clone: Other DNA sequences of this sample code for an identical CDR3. CDR3: CASSLETSAQETQYF. CDR3 sequence (DNA): TGTGCCAGCAGCTTAGAGACTAGCGCACAAGAGACCCAGTACTTC. V and J are TRBV7-2 and TRBJ2-5; TRBD2 matches at 8 bases. Germline CDR1 and CDR2: SGHTA and FQGNSA. The V and J ends lost 1 base and 2 bases, in that order; junction bases with no gene match: 3. CDR3 size: 15 residues.

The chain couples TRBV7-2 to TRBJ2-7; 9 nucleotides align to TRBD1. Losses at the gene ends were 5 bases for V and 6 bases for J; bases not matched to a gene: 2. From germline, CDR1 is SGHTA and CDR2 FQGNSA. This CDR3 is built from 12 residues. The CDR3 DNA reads TGTGCCAGCAGCCCGGACAGGGGCGAGCAGTACTTC. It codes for CASSPDRGEQYF.

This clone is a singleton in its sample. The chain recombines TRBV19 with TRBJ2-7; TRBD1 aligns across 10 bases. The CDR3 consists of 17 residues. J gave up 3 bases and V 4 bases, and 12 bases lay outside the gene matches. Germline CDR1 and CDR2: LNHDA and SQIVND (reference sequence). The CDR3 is CASSTAGTGAGGYEQYF. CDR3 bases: TGTGCCAGTAGTACGGCCGGGACAGGGGCCGGGGGCTACGAGCAGTACTTC.

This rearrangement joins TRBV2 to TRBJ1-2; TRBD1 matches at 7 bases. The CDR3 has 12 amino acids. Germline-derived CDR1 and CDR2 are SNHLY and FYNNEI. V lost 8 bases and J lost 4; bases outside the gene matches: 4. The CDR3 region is CASSGTAYGYTF. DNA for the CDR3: TGTGCCAGCTCCGGGACAGCCTATGGCTACACCTTC.

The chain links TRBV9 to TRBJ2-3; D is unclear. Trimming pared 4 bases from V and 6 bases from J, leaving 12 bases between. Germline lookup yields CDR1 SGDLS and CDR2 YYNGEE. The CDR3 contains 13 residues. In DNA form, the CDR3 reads TGTGCCAGCAGCCCCGGTCCGCCCGATACGCAGTATTTT. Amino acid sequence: CASSPGPPDTQYF.

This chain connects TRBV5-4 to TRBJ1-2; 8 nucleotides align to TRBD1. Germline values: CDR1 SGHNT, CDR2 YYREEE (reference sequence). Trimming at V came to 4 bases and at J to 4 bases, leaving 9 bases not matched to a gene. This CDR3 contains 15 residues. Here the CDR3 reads CASSEGTGSLYGYTF. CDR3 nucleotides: TGTGCCAGCAGCGAGGGGACAGGCTCCCTCTATGGCTACACCTTC.

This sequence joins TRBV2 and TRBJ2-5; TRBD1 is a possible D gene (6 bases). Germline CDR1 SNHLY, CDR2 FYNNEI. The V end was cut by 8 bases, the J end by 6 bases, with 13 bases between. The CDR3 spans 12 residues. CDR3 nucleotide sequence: TGTGCCAGCGACCAGGGGCGGCAGACCCAGTACTTC. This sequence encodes CASDQGRQTQYF.

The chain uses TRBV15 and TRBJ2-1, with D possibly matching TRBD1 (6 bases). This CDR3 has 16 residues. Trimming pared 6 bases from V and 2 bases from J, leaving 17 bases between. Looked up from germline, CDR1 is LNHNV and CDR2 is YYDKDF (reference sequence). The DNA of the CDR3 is TGTGCCACCAGGGCGGGTGCAGGGACAACCTACAATGAGCAGTTCTTC. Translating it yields CATRAGAGTTYNEQFF.

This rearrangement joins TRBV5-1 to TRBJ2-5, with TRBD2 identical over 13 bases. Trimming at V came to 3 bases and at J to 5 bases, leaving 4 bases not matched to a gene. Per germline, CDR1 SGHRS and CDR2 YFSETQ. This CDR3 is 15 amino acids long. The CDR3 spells CASSSGLAGVETQYF. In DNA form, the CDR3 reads TGCGCCAGCAGCTCTGGACTAGCGGGAGTGGAGACCCAGTACTTC.

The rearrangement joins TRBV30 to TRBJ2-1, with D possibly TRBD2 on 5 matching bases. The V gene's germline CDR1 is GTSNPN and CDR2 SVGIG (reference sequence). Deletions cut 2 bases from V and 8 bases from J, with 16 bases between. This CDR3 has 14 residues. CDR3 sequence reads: CAWSLAGRWYEQFF. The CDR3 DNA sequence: TGTGCCTGGAGTCTAGCCGGGCGGTGGTATGAGCAGTTCTTC.

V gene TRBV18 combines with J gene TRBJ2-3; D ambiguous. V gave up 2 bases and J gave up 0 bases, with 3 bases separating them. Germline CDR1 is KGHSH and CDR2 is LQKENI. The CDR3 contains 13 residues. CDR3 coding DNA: TGTGCCAGCTCACCAACTAGCACAGATACGCAGTATTTT. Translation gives CASSPTSTDTQYF.

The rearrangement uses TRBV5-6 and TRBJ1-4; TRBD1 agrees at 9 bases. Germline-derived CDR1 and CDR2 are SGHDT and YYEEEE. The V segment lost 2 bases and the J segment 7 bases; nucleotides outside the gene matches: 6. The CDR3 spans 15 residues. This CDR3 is CASSLRGQGGEKLFF. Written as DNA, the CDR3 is TGTGCCAGCAGCTTAAGGGGACAGGGAGGTGAAAAACTGTTTTTT.

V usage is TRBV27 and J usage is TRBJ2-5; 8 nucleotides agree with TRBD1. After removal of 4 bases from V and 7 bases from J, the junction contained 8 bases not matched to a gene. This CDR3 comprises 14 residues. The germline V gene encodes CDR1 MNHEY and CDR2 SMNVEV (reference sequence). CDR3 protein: CASSSGQGVGTQYF. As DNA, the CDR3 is TGTGCCAGCAGTTCCGGACAGGGCGTGGGGACCCAGTACTTC.

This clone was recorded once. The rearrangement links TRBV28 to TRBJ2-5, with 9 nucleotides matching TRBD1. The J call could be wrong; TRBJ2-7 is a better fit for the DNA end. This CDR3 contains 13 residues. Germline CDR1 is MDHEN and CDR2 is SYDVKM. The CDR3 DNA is TGTGCCAGCAGGTCGGGACAGGGCAACGAGCAGTACTTC. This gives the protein CASRSGQGNEQYF.

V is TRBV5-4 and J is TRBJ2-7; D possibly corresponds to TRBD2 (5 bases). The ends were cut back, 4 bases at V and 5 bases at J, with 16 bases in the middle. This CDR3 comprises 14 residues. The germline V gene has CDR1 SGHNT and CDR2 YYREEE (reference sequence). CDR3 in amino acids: CASSLGLGRDEQYF. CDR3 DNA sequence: TGTGCCAGCAGCCTCGGACTGGGCCGAGACGAGCAGTACTTC.

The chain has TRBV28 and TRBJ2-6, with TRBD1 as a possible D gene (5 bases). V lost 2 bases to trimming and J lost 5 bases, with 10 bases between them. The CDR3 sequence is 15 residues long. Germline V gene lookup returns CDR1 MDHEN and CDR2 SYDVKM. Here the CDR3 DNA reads TGTGCCAGCAGTTTAGACAGAATTTGGGCCAACGTCCTGACTTTC. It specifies CASSLDRIWANVLTF.

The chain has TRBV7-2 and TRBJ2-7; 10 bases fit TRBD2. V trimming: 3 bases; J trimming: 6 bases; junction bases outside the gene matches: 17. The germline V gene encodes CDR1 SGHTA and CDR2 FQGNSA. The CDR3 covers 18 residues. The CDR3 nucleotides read TGTGCCAGCAGCTTCTATCCTAGCGGGAGTGGGGGGTTTGGCGAGCAGTACTTC. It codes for CASSFYPSGSGGFGEQYF.

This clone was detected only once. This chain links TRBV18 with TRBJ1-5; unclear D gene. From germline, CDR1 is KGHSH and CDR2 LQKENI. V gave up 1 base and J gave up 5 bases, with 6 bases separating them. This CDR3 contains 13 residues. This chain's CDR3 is CASSPQLDQPQHF. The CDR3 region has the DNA TGTGCCAGCTCACCACAGCTTGATCAGCCCCAGCATTTT.

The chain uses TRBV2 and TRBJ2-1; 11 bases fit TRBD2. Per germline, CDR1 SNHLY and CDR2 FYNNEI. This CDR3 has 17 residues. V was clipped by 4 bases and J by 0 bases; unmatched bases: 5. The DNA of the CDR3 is TGTGCCAGCAGTGCCGAGACTAGCGGGACCTCCTACAATGAGCAGTTCTTC. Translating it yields CASSAETSGTSYNEQFF.